The clone carrying this T cell receptor (beta chain) came up a few times. Antigen: not known. This sample was included in a study of T-cell memory formation after mild COVID-19. About the study: TCR clusters were largely donor specific. General study results and limits: While clones contracting from day 15 to 85 were balanced between CD4 and CD8, later expanders leaned CD4+.

TCRdb ran MiXCR on the 5' RACE reads and lists one entry per CDR3 protein. Here the sample spans roughly 200,000 distinct CDR3 sequences, about 9.2% being singletons. The CDR3 is 14 amino acids. CDR1 is SNHLY, CDR2 FYNNEI, per germline. The V gene lost 6 bases and the J gene lost 0 bases, with 8 bases spanning the gap. This chain links TRBV2 with TRBJ1-4; D is undetermined. The receptor was derived from a man in his late teens or twenties who had mild COVID-19 (a few samples of this study predate the infection). Cell type and time point are not known. Sequenced material: PBMCs or a T cell subset sorted from them (not recorded which). CDR3 loop: CASRPTATNEKLFF. The CDR3 DNA follows: TGTGCCAGCAGGCCGACGGCAACTAATGAAAAACTGTTTTTT.